The next 17 T cell receptor beta chains were all read from a single sample in a study of cytomegalovirus exposure and HLA in healthy donors. PCR amplification relied on 60 Vbeta primers (plus 13 Jbeta primers). TCRdb's table, derived via immunoSEQ multiplex PCR, lists solely in-frame clones and lacks some. The top ten hold around 2.8% of the sample, which has some 150,000 clones, roughly two thirds seen once. Sequencing was done on a sample of PBMCs. The receptors were gathered from a woman in her twenties or thirties in good health and CMV-seronegative.

The J gene is TRBJ2-1, the V gene TRBV5-4; 15 bases match TRBD2. Per germline, CDR1 SGHNT and CDR2 YYREEE (reference sequence). The CDR3 sequence is 16 residues long. J gave up 8 bases and V 3 bases, and 6 bases lay outside the gene matches. The chain's CDR3 is CASSWGLAGGGDEQFF. For the CDR3, the DNA is TGTGCCAGCAGCTGGGGACTAGCGGGGGGTGGCGATGAGCAGTTCTTC.

The rearrangement uses TRBV6-6 and TRBJ1-4; D is ambiguous. CDR1 and CDR2 (germline): MNHNY, SVGAGI (reference sequence). With 5 bases removed from V and 8 bases from J, the gap between germline ends came to 12 bases. The CDR3 totals 13 residues. For the CDR3, the DNA is TGTGCCAGCAGTAAGGACTCGCGGGAAAAACTGTTTTTT. Translated: CASSKDSREKLFF.

This clone showed up just a few times. This rearrangement joins TRBV6-1 to TRBJ2-3; D gene uncertain. This CDR3 contains 15 residues. V lost 2 bases and J 2 bases, leaving 11 bases between the germline ends. The germline CDR1 and CDR2 sequences are MNHNS and SASEGT. As DNA, the CDR3 is TGTGCCAGCAGTGAACTCCAGGCCCTCACAGATACGCAGTATTTT. Protein sequence: CASSELQALTDTQYF.

CDR3 loop: CASGRLAGKTTDTQYF. As DNA, the CDR3 is TGTGCCAGCGGCCGACTAGCGGGAAAAACCACAGATACGCAGTATTTT. This rearrangement joins TRBV2 to TRBJ2-3; 11 bases agree with TRBD2. The CDR3 is 16 residues long. The V gene's germline CDR1 is SNHLY and CDR2 FYNNEI. V gave up 8 bases and J gave up 2 bases; unmatched junction bases: 9.

The V call is TRBV7-2, the J call TRBJ1-2; D is unclear. V was shortened by 5 bases and J by 4 bases, with 23 bases between the two germline ends. CDR3 length equals 17 residues. The germline gives CDR1 SGHTA, CDR2 FQGNSA. The CDR3 region has the DNA TGTGCCAGCAGCCTCGAGATCATAAGGCGGGCGCGCTATGGCTACACCTTC. It codes for CASSLEIIRRARYGYTF.

This sequence joins TRBV2 and TRBJ2-2; 7 bases are a match to TRBD1. J was trimmed by 0 bases and V by 5 bases; bases with no gene match: 6. This CDR3 spans 16 amino acids. Germline V gene lookup returns CDR1 SNHLY and CDR2 FYNNEI. The CDR3 sequence is CASSLTGSSNTGELFF. The CDR3 coding sequence is TGTGCCAGCAGTCTGACAGGGTCGTCGAACACCGGGGAGCTGTTTTTT.

This clone showed up just a few times. This chain joins TRBV7-6 and TRBJ2-7; TRBD2 aligns across 7 bases. The CDR3 is 17 amino acids. Per germline, CDR1 SGHVS and CDR2 FNYEAQ. The ends lost 5 bases at V and 0 bases at J; junction bases unmatched: 13. The CDR3 sequence: CASSRSTPAGYSYEQYF. The CDR3 DNA is TGTGCCAGCAGCCGTAGCACCCCAGCGGGATACTCCTACGAGCAGTACTTC.

The chain employs TRBV19 and TRBJ1-5, with D possibly TRBD1 on 5 matching bases. Looked up from germline, CDR1 is LNHDA and CDR2 is SQIVND (reference sequence). The CDR3 has 13 residues. The V end was cut by 5 bases, the J end by 10 bases, with 15 bases between. The CDR3 sequence: CASSWGGISPQHF. CDR3 sequence (DNA): TGTGCCAGTAGTTGGGGGGGAATCAGCCCCCAGCATTTT. Variable domain in full (rest from reference TRBV19 and TRBJ1-5): DGGITQSPKYLFRKEGQNVTLSCEQNLNHDAMYWYRQDPGQGLRLIYYSQIVNDFQKGDIAEGYSVSREKKESFPLTVTSAQKNPTAFYLCASSWGGISPQHFGDGTRLSIL.

The chain employs TRBV19 and TRBJ1-1; 8 bases match TRBD1. The V gene end was trimmed by 6 bases and the J gene end by 3 bases; junction bases not matched to a gene: 12. The germline gives CDR1 LNHDA, CDR2 SQIVND (reference sequence). CDR3 length: 16 residues. The CDR3 coding sequence is TGTGCCAGTAGACGAGGGGGAGGGACAGGAGACACTGAAGCTTTCTTT. This encodes CASRRGGGTGDTEAFF.

In this sample, this clone turned up once. This chain joins TRBV7-9 and TRBJ2-7, with 9 bases aligning to TRBD1. CDR3 length: 15 amino acids. Germline CDR1 SEHNR, CDR2 FQNEAQ (reference sequence). V shed 5 bases, J shed 5 bases, and the junction held 10 bases outside the gene matches. CDR3 sequence (DNA): TGTGCCAGCAGCATCCCGGACAGGGGAATAGACGAGCAGTACTTC. This encodes CASSIPDRGIDEQYF.

V is TRBV27 and J is TRBJ2-7; 9 positions match TRBD1. The CDR3 covers 14 residues. Germline CDR1 MNHEY, CDR2 SMNVEV (reference sequence). Trimming took 1 base from V and 7 from J; bases not matched to a gene: 5. The CDR3 coding sequence is TGTGCCAGCAGTTTATGGGACAGGGCGGCGGAGCAGTACTTC. Amino acids: CASSLWDRAAEQYF.

V and J are TRBV2 and TRBJ1-1, with 7 bases lining up with TRBD1. Germline V lookup: CDR1 SNHLY, CDR2 FYNNEI. The CDR3 is 16 amino acids. Trimming at V came to 9 bases and at J to 1 base, leaving 14 bases not matched to a gene. CDR3 sequence (DNA): TGTGCCAGTAAACGGACGGAGACAGGGACGAACACTGAAGCTTTCTTT. This codes for CASKRTETGTNTEAFF.

The genes are TRBV9 and TRBJ1-5; 10 bases are shared with TRBD1. The V segment lost 3 bases and the J segment 5 bases; nucleotides outside the gene matches: 5. The length of the CDR3 is 15 residues. Germline V lookup: CDR1 SGDLS, CDR2 YYNGEE. CDR3 sequence (DNA): TGTGCCAGCAGCGCTACCGGGACAGGGGATCAGCCCCAGCATTTT. Translated, it gives CASSATGTGDQPQHF.

The chain employs TRBV6-5 and TRBJ2-5; a weak D match, TRBD1 (6 bases). The CDR3 runs 16 residues. Trimming took 0 bases from V and 2 from J, leaving 13 bases between them. Germline CDR1 is MNHEY and CDR2 is SVGAGI. The CDR3 nucleotides read TGTGCCAGCAGTTACTCGATGACAGGACCACAAGAGACCCAGTACTTC. Protein sequence: CASSYSMTGPQETQYF.

The rearrangement links TRBV2 to TRBJ2-1; TRBD1 might be the D (6 bases). Between the trimmed V and J ends, which lost 8 bases and 7 bases, there was a span of 9 bases. Germline lookup yields CDR1 SNHLY and CDR2 FYNNEI. The CDR3 totals 11 residues. The CDR3 DNA reads as TGTGCCAGCTGGGGGCAGAATGAGCAGTTCTTC. Translation: CASWGQNEQFF.

J is TRBJ2-3 and V is TRBV7-2; the D is unclear. The germline CDR1 and CDR2 sequences are SGHTA and FQGNSA. Trimming shortened V by 2 bases and J by 4 bases, and 4 bases separated the two germline ends. The CDR3 loop spans 12 amino acids. CDR3 sequence: CASSLFADTQYF. CDR3 bases: TGTGCCAGCAGCTTATTCGCAGATACGCAGTATTTT. The complete variable domain, with remaining parts taken from reference TRBV7-2 and TRBJ2-3, reads GAGVSQSPSNKVTEKGKDVELRCDPISGHTALYWYRQSLGQGLEFLIYFQGNSAPDKSGLPSDRFSAERTGGSVSTLTIQRTQQEDSAVYLCASSLFADTQYFGPGTRLTVL.

The rearrangement joins TRBV9 to TRBJ2-1; D gene ambiguous. Trimming took 4 bases from V and 0 from J, leaving 11 bases between them. Germline V CDR1 and CDR2: SGDLS, YYNGEE. This CDR3 has 15 residues. The CDR3 spells CASSTNPGSYNEQFF. The DNA of the CDR3 is TGTGCCAGCAGCACCAACCCCGGCTCCTACAATGAGCAGTTCTTC.